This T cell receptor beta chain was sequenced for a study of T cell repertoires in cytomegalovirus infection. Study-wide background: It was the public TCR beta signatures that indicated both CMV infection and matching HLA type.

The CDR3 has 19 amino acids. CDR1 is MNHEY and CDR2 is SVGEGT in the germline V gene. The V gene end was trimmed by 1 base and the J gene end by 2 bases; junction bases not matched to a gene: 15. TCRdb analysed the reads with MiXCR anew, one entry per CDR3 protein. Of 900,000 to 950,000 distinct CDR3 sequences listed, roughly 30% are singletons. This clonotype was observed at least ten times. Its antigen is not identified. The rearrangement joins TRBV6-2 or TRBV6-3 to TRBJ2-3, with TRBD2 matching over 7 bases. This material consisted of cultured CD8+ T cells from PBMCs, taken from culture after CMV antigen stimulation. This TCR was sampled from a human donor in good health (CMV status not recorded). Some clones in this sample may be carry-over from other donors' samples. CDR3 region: CASSYFPGLSTYLTDTQYF. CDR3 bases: TGTGCCAGCAGTTACTTCCCGGGACTATCCACTTATCTCACAGATACGCAGTATTTT.